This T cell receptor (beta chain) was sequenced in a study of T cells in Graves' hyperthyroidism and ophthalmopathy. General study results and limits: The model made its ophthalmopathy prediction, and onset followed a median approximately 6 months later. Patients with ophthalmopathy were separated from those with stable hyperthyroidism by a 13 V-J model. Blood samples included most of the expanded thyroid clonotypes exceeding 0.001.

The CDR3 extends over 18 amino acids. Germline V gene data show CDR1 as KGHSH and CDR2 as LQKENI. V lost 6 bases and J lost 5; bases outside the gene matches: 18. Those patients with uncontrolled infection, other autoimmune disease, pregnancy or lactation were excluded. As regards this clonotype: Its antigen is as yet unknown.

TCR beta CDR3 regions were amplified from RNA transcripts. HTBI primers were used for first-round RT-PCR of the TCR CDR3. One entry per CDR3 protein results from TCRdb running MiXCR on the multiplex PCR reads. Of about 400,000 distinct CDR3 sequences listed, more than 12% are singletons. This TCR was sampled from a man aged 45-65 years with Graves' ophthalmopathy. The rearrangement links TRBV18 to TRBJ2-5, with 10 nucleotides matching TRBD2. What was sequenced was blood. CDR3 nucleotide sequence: TGTGCCAGCTCTCAGCGGGAGGGCCGTGTACAGCGTGCGGAGACCCAGTACTTC. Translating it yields CASSQREGRVQRAETQYF.